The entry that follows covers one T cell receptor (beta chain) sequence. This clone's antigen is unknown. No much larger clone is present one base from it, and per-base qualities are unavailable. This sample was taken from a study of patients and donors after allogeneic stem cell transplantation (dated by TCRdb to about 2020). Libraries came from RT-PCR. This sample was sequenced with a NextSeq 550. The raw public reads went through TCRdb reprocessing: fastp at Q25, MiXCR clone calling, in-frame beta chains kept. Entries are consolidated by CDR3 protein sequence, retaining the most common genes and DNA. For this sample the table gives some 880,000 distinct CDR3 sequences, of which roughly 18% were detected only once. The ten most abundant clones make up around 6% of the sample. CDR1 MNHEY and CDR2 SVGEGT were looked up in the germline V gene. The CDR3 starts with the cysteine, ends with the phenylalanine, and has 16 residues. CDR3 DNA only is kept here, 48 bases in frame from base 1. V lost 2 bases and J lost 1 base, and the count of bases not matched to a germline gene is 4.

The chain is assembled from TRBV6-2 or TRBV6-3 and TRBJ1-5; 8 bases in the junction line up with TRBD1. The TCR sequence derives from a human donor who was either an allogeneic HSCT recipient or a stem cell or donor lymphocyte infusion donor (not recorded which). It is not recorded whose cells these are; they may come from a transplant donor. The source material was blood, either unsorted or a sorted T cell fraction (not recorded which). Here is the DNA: TGTGCCAGCAGTTACCTGACAGGGGCGAGCAATCAGCCCCAGCATTTT. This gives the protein CASSYLTGASNQPQHF.